This TCR beta chain comes out of a study of T cells after yellow fever vaccination. Whole-study findings and limits: Repertoires sorted by FACS could include abundant clonotypes that are contaminants from the bulk population.

In making TCR cDNA, 5'RACE template switching added a universal primer site and UMIs to it. TCRdb reanalysed the 5' RACE reads using MiXCR and keeps one entry per CDR3 protein. This table holds under 150,000 distinct CDR3 sequences, about 8% found once. With 4 bases clipped from V and 4 bases from J, the junction kept 8 bases outside the gene matches. The CDR3 is made up of 15 amino acids. CDR1 is SGHTA, CDR2 FQGNSA, per germline. In its sample, this clonotype was seen many times. The antigen is undetermined. Sequencing was performed on CD4+ T cells sorted from PBMCs, taken 5 days after the yellow fever booster vaccination. J is TRBJ2-7 and V is TRBV7-2; 9 bases align to TRBD1. This sequence was found in a man younger than 40 who received the YFV17D yellow fever vaccine. This CDR3 is CASSSPGTGLYEQYF. CDR3 DNA sequence: TGTGCCAGCAGCTCCCCCGGGACAGGGTTGTACGAGCAGTACTTC.